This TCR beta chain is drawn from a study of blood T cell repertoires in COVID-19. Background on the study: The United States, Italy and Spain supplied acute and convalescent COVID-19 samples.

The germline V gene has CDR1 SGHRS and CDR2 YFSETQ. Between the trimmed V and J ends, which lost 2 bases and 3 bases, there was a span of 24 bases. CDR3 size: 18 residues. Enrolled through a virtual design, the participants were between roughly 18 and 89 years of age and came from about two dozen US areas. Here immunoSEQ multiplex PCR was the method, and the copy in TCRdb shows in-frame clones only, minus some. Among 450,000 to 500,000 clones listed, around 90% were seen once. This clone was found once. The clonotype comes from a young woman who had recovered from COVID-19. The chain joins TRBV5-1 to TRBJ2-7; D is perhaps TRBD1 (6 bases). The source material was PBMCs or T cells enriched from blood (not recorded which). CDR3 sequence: CASSFGPILIQGLYEQYF. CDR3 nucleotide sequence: TGCGCCAGCAGCTTCGGCCCGATCCTGATTCAGGGGCTCTACGAGCAGTACTTC.